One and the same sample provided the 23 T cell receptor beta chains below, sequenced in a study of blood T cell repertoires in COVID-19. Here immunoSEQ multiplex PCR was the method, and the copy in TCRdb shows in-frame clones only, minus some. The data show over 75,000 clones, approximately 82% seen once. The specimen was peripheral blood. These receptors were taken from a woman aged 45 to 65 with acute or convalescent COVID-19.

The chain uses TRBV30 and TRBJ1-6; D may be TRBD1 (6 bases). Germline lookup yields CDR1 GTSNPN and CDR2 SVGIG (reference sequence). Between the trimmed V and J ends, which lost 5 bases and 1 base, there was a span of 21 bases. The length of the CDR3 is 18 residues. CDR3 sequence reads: CAWRNRDTLGSYNSPLHF. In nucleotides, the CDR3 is TGTGCCTGGCGCAACCGGGACACCCTCGGGTCCTATAATTCACCCCTCCACTTT.

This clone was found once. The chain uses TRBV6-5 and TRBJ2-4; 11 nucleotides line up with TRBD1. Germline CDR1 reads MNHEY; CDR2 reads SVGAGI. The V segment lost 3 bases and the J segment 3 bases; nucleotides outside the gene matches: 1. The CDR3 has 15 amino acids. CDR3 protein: CASSYGTGGKNIQYF. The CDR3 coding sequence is TGTGCCAGCAGTTATGGGACAGGGGGCAAAAACATTCAGTACTTC.

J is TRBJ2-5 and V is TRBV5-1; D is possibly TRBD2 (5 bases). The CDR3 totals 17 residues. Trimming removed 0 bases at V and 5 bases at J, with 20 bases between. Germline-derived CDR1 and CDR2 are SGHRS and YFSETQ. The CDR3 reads CASSLGDFAGGRETQYF. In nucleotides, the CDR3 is TGCGCCAGCAGCTTGGGCGACTTCGCCGGAGGCAGGGAGACCCAGTACTTC.

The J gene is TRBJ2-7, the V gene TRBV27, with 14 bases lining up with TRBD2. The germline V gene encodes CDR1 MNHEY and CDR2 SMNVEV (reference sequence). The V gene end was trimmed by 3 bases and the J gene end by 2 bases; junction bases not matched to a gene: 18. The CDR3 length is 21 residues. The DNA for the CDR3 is TGTGCCAGCAGTTTCGGGACTAGCGGGAGAGGGTCCCTCCGCCCCACCTACGAGCAGTACTTC. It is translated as CASSFGTSGRGSLRPTYEQYF.

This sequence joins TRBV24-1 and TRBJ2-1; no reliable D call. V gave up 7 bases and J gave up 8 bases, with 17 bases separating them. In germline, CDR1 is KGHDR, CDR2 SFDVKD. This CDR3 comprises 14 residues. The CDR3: CATSSTWSIDEQFF. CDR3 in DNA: TGTGCCACCAGCTCGACTTGGTCCATTGATGAGCAGTTCTTC.

The CDR3 nucleotides are TGTGCCAGCAGCCCCGGGACTAGCGGCTTACCCTACGAGCAGTACTTC. Translation: CASSPGTSGLPYEQYF. V is TRBV7-8 and J is TRBJ2-7; TRBD2 agrees at 11 bases. The V segment lost 5 bases and the J segment 2 bases; nucleotides outside the gene matches: 8. Germline V lookup: CDR1 SGHVS, CDR2 FQNEAQ. The CDR3 is 16 residues long. The variable domain in full, completed from reference TRBV7-8 and TRBJ2-7, reads GAGVSQSPRYKVAKRGQDVALRCDPISGHVSLFWYQQALGQGPEFLTYFQNEAQLDKSGLPSDRFFAERPEGSVSTLKIQRTQQEDSAVYLCASSPGTSGLPYEQYFGPGTRLTVT.

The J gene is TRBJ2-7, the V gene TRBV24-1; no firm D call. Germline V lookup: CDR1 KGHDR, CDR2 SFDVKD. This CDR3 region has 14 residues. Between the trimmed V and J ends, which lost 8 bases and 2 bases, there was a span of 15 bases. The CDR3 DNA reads TGTGCCACCATAGACTGTTTTCTCCCCTACGAGCAGTACTTC. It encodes CATIDCFLPYEQYF.

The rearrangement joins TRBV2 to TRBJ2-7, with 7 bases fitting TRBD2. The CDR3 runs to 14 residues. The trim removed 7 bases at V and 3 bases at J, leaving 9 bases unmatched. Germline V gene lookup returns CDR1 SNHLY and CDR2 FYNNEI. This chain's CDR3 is CASKAQRDLYEQYF. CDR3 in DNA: TGTGCCAGCAAAGCACAGCGGGACCTCTACGAGCAGTACTTC.

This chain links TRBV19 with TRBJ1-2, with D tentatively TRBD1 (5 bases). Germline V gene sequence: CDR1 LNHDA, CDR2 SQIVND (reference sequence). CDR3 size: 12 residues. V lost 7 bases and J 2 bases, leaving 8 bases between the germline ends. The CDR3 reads CASKTVNYGYTF. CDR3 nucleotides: TGTGCCAGTAAGACAGTAAACTATGGCTACACCTTC.

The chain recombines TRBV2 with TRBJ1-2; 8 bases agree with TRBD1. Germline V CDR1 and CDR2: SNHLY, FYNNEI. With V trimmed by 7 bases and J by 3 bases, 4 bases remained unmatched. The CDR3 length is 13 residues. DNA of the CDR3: TGTGCCAGCAATGGACAGGGCGACTATGGCTACACCTTC. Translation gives CASNGQGDYGYTF.

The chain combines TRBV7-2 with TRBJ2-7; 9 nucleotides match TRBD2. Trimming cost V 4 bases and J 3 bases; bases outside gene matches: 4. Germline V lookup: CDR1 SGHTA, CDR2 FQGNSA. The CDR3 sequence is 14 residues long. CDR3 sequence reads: CASSSAGGNYEQYF. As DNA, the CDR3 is TGTGCCAGCAGCTCAGCGGGGGGAAACTACGAGCAGTACTTC.

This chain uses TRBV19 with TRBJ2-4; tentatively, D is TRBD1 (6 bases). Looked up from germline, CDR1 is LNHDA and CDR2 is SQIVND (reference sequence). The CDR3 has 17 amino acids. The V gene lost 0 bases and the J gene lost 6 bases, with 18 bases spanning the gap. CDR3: CASSIDTGHAYGNIQYF. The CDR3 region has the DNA TGTGCCAGTAGTATAGATACAGGGCATGCCTACGGAAACATTCAGTACTTC.

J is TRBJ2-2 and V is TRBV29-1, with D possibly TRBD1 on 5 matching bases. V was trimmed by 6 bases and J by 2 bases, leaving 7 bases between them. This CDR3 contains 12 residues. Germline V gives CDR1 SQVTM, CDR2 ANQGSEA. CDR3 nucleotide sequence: TGCAGCGTCGGACATAACACCGGGGAGCTGTTTTTT. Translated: CSVGHNTGELFF.

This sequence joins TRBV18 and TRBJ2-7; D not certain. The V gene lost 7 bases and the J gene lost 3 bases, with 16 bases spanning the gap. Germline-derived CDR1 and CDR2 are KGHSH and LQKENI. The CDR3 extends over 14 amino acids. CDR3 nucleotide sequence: TGTGCCAGCTGCCCACGCGCATCGGGCTACGAGCAGTACTTC. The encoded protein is CASCPRASGYEQYF.

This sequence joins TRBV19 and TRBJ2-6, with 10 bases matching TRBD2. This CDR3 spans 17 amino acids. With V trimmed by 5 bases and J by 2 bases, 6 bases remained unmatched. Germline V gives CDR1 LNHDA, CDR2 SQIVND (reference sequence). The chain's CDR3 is CASSQASGSPGANVLTF. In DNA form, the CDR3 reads TGTGCCAGTAGTCAGGCTAGCGGGAGCCCTGGGGCCAACGTCCTGACTTTC. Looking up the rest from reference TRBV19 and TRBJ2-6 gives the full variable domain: DGGITQSPKYLFRKEGQNVTLSCEQNLNHDAMYWYRQDPGQGLRLIYYSQIVNDFQKGDIAEGYSVSREKKESFPLTVTSAQKNPTAFYLCASSQASGSPGANVLTFGAGSRLTVL.

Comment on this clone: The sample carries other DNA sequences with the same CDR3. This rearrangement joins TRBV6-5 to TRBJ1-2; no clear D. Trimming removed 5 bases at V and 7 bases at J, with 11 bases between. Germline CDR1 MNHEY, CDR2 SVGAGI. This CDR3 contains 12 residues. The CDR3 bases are TGTGCCAGCAGTCCCGGGGTTGGTGGCTACACCTTC. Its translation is CASSPGVGGYTF.

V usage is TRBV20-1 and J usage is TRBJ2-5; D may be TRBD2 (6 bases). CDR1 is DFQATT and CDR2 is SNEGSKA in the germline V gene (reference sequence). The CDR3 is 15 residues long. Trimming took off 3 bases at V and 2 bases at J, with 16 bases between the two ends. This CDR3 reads CSASFADYGQETQYF. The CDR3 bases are TGCAGTGCTAGTTTCGCGGACTACGGACAAGAGACCCAGTACTTC.

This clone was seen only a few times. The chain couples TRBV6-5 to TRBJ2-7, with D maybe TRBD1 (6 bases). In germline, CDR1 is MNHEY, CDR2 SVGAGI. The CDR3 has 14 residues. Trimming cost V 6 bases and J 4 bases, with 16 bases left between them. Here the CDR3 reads CASRRHGQSYEQYF. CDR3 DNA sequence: TGTGCCAGCAGGCGCCACGGACAGTCTTACGAGCAGTACTTC.

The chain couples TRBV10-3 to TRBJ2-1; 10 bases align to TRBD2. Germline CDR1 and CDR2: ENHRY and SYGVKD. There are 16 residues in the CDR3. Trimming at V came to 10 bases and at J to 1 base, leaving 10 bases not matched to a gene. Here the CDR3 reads CASRPSGSESYNEQFF. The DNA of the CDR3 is TGTGCCAGTAGGCCTAGCGGGAGCGAATCCTACAATGAGCAGTTCTTC.

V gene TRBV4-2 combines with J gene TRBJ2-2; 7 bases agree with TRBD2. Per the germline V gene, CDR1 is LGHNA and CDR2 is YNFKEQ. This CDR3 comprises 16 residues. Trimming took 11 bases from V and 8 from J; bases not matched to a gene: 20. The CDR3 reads CASTQGASGIRGELFF. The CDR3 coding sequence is TGTGCCTCGACCCAGGGAGCTAGCGGTATCAGGGGGGAGCTGTTTTTT.

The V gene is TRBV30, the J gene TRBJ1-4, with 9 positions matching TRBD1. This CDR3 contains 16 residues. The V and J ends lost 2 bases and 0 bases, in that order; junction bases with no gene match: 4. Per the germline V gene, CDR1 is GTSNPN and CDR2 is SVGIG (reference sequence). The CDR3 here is CAWSLGQGATNEKLFF. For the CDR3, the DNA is TGTGCCTGGAGTCTGGGACAGGGAGCAACTAATGAAAAACTGTTTTTT.

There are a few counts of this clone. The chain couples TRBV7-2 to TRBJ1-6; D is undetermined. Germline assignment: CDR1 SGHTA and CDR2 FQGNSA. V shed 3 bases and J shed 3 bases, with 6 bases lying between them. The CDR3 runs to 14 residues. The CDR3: CASSLGSYNSPLHF. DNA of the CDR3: TGTGCCAGCAGCTTGGGCAGCTATAATTCACCCCTCCACTTT.

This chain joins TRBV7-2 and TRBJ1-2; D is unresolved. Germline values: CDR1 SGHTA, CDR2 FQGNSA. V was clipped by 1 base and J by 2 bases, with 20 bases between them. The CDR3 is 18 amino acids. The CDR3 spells CASSLDLGLIGRNYGYTF. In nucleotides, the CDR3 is TGTGCCAGCAGCTTAGACTTAGGGCTAATTGGGAGGAACTATGGCTACACCTTC.